This T cell receptor beta chain was recorded in a study of blood T cell repertoires in COVID-19. The overall study: Specimens from acute and convalescent COVID-19 originated in the United States, Italy and Spain. T cells, B-cell-depleted T cells, or PBMCs supplied cDNA or gDNA.

Original handling: Nucleated cell counts were estimated from reference gene primer amplification. Only in-frame clones appear in the TCRdb table, and some are missing; sequencing was by immunoSEQ multiplex PCR. That table supplies the V and J calls and clone size; D and trimming were determined from the DNA. The sample includes about 120,000 clones, roughly 84% of them seen just once. Germline assignment: CDR1 LNHNV and CDR2 YYDKDF (reference sequence). V lost 0 bases and J 5 bases, leaving 13 bases between the germline ends. The CDR3 has 16 residues. Sample: peripheral blood. This chain connects TRBV15 to TRBJ1-4, with a possible D match to TRBD1 (6 bases). The source is a man in his forties with acute or convalescent COVID-19. This CDR3 is CATSRDGGGGNEKLFF. CDR3 coding DNA: TGTGCCACCAGCAGAGACGGAGGGGGAGGGAATGAAAAACTGTTTTTT.